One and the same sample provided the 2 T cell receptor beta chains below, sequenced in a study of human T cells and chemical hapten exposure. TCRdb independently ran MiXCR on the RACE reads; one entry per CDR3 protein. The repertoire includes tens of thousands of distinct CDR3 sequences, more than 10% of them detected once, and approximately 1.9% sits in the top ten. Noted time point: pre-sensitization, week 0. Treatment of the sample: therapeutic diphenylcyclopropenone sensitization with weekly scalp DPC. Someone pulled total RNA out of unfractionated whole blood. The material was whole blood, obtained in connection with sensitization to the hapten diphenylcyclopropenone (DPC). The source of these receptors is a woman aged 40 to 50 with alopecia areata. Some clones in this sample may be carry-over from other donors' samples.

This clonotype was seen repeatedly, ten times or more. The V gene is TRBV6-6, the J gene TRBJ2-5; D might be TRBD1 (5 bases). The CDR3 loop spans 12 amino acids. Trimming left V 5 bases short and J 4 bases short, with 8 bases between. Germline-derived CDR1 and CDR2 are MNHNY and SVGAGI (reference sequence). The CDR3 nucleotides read TGTGCCAGCAGTCGCAGGGTAGAGACCCAGTACTTC. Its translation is CASSRRVETQYF.

Here the CDR3 reads CASSPSGPLTDTQYF. CDR3 nucleotide sequence: TGTGCCAGCAGTCCCTCGGGACCTCTCACAGATACGCAGTATTTT. The rearrangement joins TRBV28 to TRBJ2-3; D is tentatively TRBD1 or TRBD2 (5 bases each). The CDR3 runs 15 residues. Germline V gene sequence: CDR1 MDHEN, CDR2 SYDVKM. V was shortened by 5 bases and J by 2 bases, with 14 bases between the two germline ends.